The source of this T cell receptor beta chain is a study of lymphopenia after photon versus proton radiotherapy. Study results and limitations: After the lymphocyte nadir, photon-treated repertoires showed oligoclonal expansion, especially of CD8+ Temra cells. Survival link was tested only in deceased patients; proton benefit remains a possibility. Proton therapy kept repertoires fairly stable, unlike photons, which gained effector/memory cells.

The CDR3 sequence is 14 residues long. The ends were cut back, 0 bases at V and 1 base at J, with 8 bases in the middle. The germline V gene encodes CDR1 SGHDT and CDR2 YYEEEE. This table comes from immunoSEQ multiplex PCR, and its TCRdb copy is limited to in-frame clones, with some not included. The sample consists of approximately 65,000 clones, roughly 87% of them appearing once. As to this clone: The target antigen is unknown.

The origin of this receptor is a man older than 75 with esophageal cancer. The chain has TRBV5-6 and TRBJ2-7, with D unclear. Material: peripheral blood, obtained from a patient treated with proton-based radiotherapy. CDR3 sequence reads: CASSLVLNSYEQYF. The CDR3 nucleotides are TGTGCCAGCAGCTTGGTACTCAATTCCTACGAGCAGTACTTC.